This record concerns one TCR beta chain sequence. Time point meaning: newly diagnosed GD, antithyroid drugs for less than 3 months. Preparation of the TCR library used RNA extracted from PBMCs. V was clipped by 4 bases and J by 3 bases; unmatched bases: 6. This CDR3 contains 14 residues. CDR1 SGHRS and CDR2 YFSETQ come from the germline V gene. Sequencing libraries for TCR beta were prepared with iRepertoire HTBI primers and Arm-PCR of CDR3 regions. Via MiXCR, TCRdb re-called the multiplex PCR reads, giving one row per CDR3 protein. This sample has 350,000 to 500,000 distinct CDR3 sequences; approximately 16% occur once, and the top ten carry roughly 23%. This sample was taken from a study of regulatory T cells in long-lasting Graves disease. This sample was also put to use in a study of T cells in Graves' hyperthyroidism and ophthalmopathy. That study reports: A first-round RT-PCR of the TCR CDR3 used the HTBI primer set.

The V and J genes are TRBV5-1 and TRBJ2-7; the match to TRBD1 covers 8 bases. This sample comprised peripheral blood mononuclear cells (PBMCs), obtained at new diagnosis, from a patient treated with antithyroid drugs. This receptor was obtained from a woman under 30 with Graves disease. The CDR3 region has the DNA TGCGCCAGCAGCGCGGGACAGGCGATCTACGAGCAGTACTTC. This translates into CASSAGQAIYEQYF.